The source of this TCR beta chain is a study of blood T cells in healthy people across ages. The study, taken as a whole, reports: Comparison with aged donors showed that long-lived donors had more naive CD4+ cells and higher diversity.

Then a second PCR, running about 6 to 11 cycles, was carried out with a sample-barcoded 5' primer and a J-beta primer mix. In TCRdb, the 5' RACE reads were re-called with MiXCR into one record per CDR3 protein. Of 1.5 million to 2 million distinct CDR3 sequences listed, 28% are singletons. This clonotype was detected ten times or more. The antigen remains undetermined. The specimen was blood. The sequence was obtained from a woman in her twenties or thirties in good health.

The CDR3 is CASSLGAPSSYEQYF. CDR3 in DNA: TGTGCCAGCAGTTTGGGGGCACCATCCTCCTACGAGCAGTACTTC. The chain is built from TRBV27 and TRBJ2-7, with D possibly TRBD1 on 6 matching bases. Germline V gene sequence: CDR1 MNHEY, CDR2 SMNVEV (reference sequence). The CDR3 is made up of 15 amino acids. Trimming removed 3 bases at V and 0 bases at J, with 12 bases between.